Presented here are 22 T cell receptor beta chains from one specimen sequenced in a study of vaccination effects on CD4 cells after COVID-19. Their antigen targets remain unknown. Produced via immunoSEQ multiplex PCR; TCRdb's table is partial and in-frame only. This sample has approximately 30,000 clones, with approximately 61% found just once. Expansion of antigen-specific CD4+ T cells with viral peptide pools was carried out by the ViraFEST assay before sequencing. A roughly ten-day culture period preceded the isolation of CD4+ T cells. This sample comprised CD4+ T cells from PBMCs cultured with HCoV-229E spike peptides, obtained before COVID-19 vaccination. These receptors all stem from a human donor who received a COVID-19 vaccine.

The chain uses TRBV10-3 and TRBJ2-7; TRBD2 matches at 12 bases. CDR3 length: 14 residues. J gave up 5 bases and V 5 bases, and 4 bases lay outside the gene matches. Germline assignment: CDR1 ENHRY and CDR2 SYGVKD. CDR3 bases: TGTGCCATCAGTCTAGCGGGAGGGCGCGACGAGCAGTACTTC. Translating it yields CAISLAGGRDEQYF.

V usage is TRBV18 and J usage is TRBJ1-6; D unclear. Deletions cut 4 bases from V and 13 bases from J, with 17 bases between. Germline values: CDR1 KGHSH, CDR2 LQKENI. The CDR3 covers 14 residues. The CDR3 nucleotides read TGTGCCAGCTCACAAACGGACGGCACGTCCCCCCTCCACTTT. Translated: CASSQTDGTSPLHF.

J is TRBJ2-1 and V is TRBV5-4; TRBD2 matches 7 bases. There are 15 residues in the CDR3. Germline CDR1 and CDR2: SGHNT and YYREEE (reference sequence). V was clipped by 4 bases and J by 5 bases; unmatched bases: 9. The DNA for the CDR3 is TGTGCCAGCAGCATACGAGCGGGGCCGGACAATGAGCAGTTCTTC. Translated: CASSIRAGPDNEQFF.

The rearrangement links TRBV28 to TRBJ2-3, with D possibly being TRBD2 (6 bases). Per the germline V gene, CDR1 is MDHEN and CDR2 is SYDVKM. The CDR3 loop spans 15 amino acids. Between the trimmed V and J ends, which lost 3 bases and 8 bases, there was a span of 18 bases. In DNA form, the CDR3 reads TGTGCCAGCAGTTTGGGCAGGGTGGGACTGGGTACGCAGTATTTT. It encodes CASSLGRVGLGTQYF.

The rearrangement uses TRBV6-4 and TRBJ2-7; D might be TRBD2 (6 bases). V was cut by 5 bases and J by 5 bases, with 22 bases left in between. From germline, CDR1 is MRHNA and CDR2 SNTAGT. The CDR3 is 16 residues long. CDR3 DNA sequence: TGTGCCAGCAGTCCCCTCCTTAGCGGAAAATGCCACGAGCAGTACTTC. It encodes CASSPLLSGKCHEQYF.

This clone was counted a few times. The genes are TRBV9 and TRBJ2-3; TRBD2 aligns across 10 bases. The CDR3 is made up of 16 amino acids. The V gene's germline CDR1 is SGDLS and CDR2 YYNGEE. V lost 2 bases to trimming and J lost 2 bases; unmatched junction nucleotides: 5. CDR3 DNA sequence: TGTGCCAGCAGCGTCGGGACTAGCGCCCACACAGATACGCAGTATTTT. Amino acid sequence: CASSVGTSAHTDTQYF.

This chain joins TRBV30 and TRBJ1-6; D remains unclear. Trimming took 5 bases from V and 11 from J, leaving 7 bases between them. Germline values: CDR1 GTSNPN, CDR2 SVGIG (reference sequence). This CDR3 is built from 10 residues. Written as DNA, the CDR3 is TGTGCCTGGGATGCCCCACCCCTCCACTTT. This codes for CAWDAPPLHF.

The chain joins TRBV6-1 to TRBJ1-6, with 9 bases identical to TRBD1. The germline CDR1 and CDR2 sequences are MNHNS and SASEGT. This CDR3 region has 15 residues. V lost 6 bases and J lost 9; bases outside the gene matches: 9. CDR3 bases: TGTGCCAGCAGCAATCCGGGACAGGGCTCTTCACCCCTCCACTTT. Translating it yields CASSNPGQGSSPLHF.

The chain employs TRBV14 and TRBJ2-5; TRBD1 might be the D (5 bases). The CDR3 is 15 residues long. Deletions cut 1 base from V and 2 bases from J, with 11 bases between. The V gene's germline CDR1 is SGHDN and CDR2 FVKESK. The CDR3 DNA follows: TGTGCCAGCAGCCAAGGCTTGGGGCCGCAAGAGACCCAGTACTTC. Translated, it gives CASSQGLGPQETQYF.

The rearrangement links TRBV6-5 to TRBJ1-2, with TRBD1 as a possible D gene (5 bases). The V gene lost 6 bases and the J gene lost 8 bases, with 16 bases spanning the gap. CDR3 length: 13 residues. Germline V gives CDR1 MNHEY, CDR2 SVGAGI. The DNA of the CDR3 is TGTGCCAGCAGCCGACAGTATGCCGCGGGCTACACCTTC. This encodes CASSRQYAAGYTF.

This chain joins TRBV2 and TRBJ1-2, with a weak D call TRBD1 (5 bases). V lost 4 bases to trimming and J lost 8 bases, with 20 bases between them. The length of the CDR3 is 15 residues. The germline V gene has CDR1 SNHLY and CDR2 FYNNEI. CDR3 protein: CASSGGITRGGGYTF. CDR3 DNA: TGTGCCAGCAGTGGGGGCATTACCCGGGGAGGAGGCTACACCTTC. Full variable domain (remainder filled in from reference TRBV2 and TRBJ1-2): EPEVTQTPSHQVTQMGQEVILRCVPISNHLYFYWYRQILGQKVEFLVSFYNNEISEKSEIFDDQFSVERPDGSNFTLKIRSTKLEDSAMYFCASSGGITRGGGYTFGSGTRLTVV.

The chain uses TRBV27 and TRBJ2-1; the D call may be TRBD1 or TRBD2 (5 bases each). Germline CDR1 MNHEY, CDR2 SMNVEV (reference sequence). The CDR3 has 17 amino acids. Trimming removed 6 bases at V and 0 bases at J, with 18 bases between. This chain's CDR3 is CASSYSPPGRSYNEQFF. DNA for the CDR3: TGTGCCAGCAGCTACTCCCCCCCGGGACGCTCCTACAATGAGCAGTTCTTC.

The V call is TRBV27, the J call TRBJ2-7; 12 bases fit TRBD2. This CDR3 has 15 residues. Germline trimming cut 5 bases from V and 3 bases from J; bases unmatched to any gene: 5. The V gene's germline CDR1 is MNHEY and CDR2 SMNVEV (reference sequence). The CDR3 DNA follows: TGTGCCAGCAGTAATCTAGCGGGAGGGATCTACGAGCAGTACTTC. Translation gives CASSNLAGGIYEQYF.

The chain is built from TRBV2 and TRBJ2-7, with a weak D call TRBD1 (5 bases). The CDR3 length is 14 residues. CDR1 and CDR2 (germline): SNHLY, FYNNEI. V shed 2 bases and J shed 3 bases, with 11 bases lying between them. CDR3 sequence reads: CASSERGPNYEQYF. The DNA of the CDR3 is TGTGCCAGCAGTGAAAGGGGCCCGAACTACGAGCAGTACTTC.

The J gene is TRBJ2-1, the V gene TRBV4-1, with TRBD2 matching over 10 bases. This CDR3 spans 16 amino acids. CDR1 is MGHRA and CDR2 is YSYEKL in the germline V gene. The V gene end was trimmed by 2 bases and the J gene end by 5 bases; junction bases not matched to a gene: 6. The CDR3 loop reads CASSQLGLAINNEQFF. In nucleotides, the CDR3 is TGCGCCAGCAGCCAACTGGGACTAGCGATAAACAATGAGCAGTTCTTC.

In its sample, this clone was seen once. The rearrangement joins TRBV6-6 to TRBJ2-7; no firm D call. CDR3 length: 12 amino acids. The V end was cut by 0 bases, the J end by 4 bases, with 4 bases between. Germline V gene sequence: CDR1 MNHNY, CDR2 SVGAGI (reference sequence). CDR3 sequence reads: CASSYSSYEQYF. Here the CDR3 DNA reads TGTGCCAGCAGTTACTCTTCGTACGAGCAGTACTTC.

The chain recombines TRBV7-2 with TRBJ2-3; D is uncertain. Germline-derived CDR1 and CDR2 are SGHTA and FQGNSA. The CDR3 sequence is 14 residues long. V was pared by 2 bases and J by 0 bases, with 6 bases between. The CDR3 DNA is TGTGCCAGCAGCTTATCGACCAGCACAGATACGCAGTATTTT. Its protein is CASSLSTSTDTQYF.

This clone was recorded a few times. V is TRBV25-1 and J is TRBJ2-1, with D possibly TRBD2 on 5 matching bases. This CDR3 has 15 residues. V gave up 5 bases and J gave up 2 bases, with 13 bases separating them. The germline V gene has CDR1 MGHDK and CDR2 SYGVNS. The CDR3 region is CASSSRENPYNEQFF. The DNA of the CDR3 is TGTGCCAGCAGTTCAAGGGAGAACCCCTACAATGAGCAGTTCTTC.

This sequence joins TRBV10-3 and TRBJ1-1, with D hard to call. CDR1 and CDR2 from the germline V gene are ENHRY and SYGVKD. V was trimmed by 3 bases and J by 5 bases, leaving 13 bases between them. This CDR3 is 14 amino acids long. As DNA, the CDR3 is TGTGCCATCAGTGATCCAGGTCGGACGACTGAAGCTTTCTTT. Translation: CAISDPGRTTEAFF.

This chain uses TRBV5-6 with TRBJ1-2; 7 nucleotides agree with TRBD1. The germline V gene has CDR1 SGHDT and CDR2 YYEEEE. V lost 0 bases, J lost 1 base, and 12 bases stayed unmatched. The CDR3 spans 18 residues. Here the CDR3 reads CASSLGEDRAGFNYGYTF. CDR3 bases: TGTGCCAGCAGCTTGGGGGAAGACAGGGCGGGGTTTAACTATGGCTACACCTTC.

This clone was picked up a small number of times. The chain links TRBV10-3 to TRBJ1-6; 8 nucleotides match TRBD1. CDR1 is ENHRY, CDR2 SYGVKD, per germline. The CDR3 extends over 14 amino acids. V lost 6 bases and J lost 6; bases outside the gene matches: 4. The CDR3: CAIRRTGTNSPLHF. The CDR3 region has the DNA TGTGCCATCAGGAGGACAGGGACTAATTCACCCCTCCACTTT.

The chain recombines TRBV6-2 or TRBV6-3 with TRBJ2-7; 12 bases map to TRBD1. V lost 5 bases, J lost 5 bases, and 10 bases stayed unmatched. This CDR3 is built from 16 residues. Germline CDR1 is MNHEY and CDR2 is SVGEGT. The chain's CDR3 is CASSDPGTGGNDEQYF. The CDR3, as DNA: TGTGCCAGCAGTGACCCCGGGACAGGGGGCAACGACGAGCAGTACTTC.